The rows below give T cell receptor beta chains drawn from one sample of a study of T-cell memory formation after mild COVID-19. Each CDR3 protein gets one entry after TCRdb re-called the 5' RACE reads with MiXCR. Among about 210,000 distinct CDR3 sequences listed, under 30% were seen once. Material for sequencing was PBMCs or a T cell subset sorted from them (not recorded which). Receptors originate from an adult woman who had mild COVID-19 (a few samples of this study predate the infection). Cell type and time point are not known. Each CDR3 is given with its conserved first and last residue. D genes are given only for firm matches. Clone size is shown for a subset of rows, as once, few, many or a class of expanded clone.

>.|TRBV4-3|TRBJ2-6|.
TGCGCCAGCAGCCAAGATCACACATCTGGGGCCAACGTCCTGACTTTC
CASSQDHTSGANVLTF
>few|TRBV19|TRBJ1-5|.
TGTGCCAGTAGTCAGACGAGCAATCAGCCCCAGCATTTT
CASSQTSNQPQHF
>few|TRBV6-1|TRBJ2-7|TRBD1
TGTGCCAGCAGTGCCACCAACAGGGGCGGCGAGCAGTACTTC
CASSATNRGGEQYF
>few|TRBV3-1|TRBJ2-5|.
TGTGCCACCACGGCTGGGTGGGAAGAGACCCAGTACTTC
CATTAGWEETQYF
>.|TRBV4-1|TRBJ1-4|.
TGCGCCAGCAGCCAAGATGGCAGAGATGAAAAACTGTTTTTT
CASSQDGRDEKLFF
>few|TRBV7-9|TRBJ2-1|TRBD2
TGTGCCAGCAGCCCCCCTAGCGGGGGCTACAATGAGCAGTTCTTC
CASSPPSGGYNEQFF
>.|TRBV20-1|TRBJ2-1|.
TGCAGTGCTGTCCCATACAATGAGCAGTTCTTC
CSAVPYNEQFF
>.|TRBV7-2|TRBJ1-2|TRBD1
TGTGCCAGCAGCTTTTCAGGACAGGGGCAATATGGCTACACCTTC
CASSFSGQGQYGYTF
>.|TRBV7-2|TRBJ1-2|.
TGTGCCAGCAGCTTTGCAGAAAACTATGGCTACACCTTC
CASSFAENYGYTF
>.|TRBV9|TRBJ1-6|.
TGTGCCAGCAGCGTAGAATTGAACCGTTCACCCCTCCACTTT
CASSVELNRSPLHF
>.|TRBV9|TRBJ2-1|.
TGTGCCAGCAGCGGGGGTGGACAGATCTCCTACAATGAGCAGTTCTTC
CASSGGGQISYNEQFF
>.|TRBV4-3|TRBJ2-4|TRBD2
TGCGCCAGCAGCCAAACTAGCGTGACCAAAAACATTCAGTACTTC
CASSQTSVTKNIQYF
>.|TRBV7-9|TRBJ2-3|TRBD2
TGTGCCAGCAGCTTACCTAGCAAGGGAGGGGTCACAGATACGCAGTATTTT
CASSLPSKGGVTDTQYF
>few|TRBV5-6|TRBJ2-1|.
TGTGCCAGCAGCCCTCAGAGGGACACGCCGTTCTTC
CASSPQRDTPFF
>.|TRBV29-1|TRBJ1-3|.
TGCAGCGTTGTGGGACGGCTCTCTGGAAACACCATATATTTT
CSVVGRLSGNTIYF
>.|TRBV7-8|TRBJ2-1|.
TGTGCCAGGAGCTTAGAATCCCGGGATGAGCAGTTCTTC
CARSLESRDEQFF
>few|TRBV12-3/TRBV12-4|TRBJ2-1|.
TGTGCCAGCAGTCTCCCCCCGTTCTTC
CASSLPPFF
>few|TRBV29-1|TRBJ2-7|.
TGCAGCGGCATATTAGCGAGGGGGGCCGTCTGGGAGCAGTACTTC
CSGILARGAVWEQYF
>.|TRBV4-1|TRBJ1-5|.
TGCGCCAGCAGCCACGAGGACTACAGGGTGGATTCCAATCAGCCCCAGCATTTT
CASSHEDYRVDSNQPQHF
>.|TRBV30|TRBJ2-7|.
TGTGCCTGGAGTGGCATTACCTACGAGCAGTACTTC
CAWSGITYEQYF
>few|TRBV9|TRBJ1-6|.
TGTGCCAGCAGCGTAAGAACGGGGAATTCACCCCTCCACTTT
CASSVRTGNSPLHF
>.|TRBV6-6|TRBJ1-5|.
TGTGCCAGCAGTAATGGACAGAGACAGCCCCAGCATTTT
CASSNGQRQPQHF
>few|TRBV29-1|TRBJ1-1|.
TGCAGCGTTGAAGGGGGCCCGGGGGGTGAAGCTTTCTTT
CSVEGGPGGEAFF
>.|TRBV6-5|TRBJ1-2|.
TGTGCCAGCAGTTACTCCTACCGGGGTTTTGGAGGCTACACCTTC
CASSYSYRGFGGYTF
>few|TRBV9|TRBJ1-1|.
TGTGCCAGCGGCTCAGGTTATACTGAAGCTTTCTTT
CASGSGYTEAFF
>.|TRBV30|TRBJ2-2|.
TGTGCCTGGAGTGGGGGGTTGAGGACCGGGGAGCTGTTTTTT
CAWSGGLRTGELFF
>.|TRBV6-6|TRBJ2-7|.
TGTGCCAGCAGCTCTCTCGGGACCAAACCACTATACGAGCAGTACTTC
CASSSLGTKPLYEQYF
>.|TRBV6-1|TRBJ1-5|.
TGTGCCAGCAGTGAAAGGGGGGAACAGCCCCAGCATTTT
CASSERGEQPQHF
>.|TRBV20-1|TRBJ2-7|TRBD1
TGCAGTGCTAGATCCTACAGGGGGCCCCACTACGAGCAGTACTTC
CSARSYRGPHYEQYF